The present entry profiles one T cell receptor beta chain with its context. The antigen is undetermined. The entry originates in a study of long-term antiretroviral therapy in people with HIV. Study-level findings and limits: ART adherence, viral resistance and therapy changes went unrecorded. Repertoires in HIV (unlike those of controls) had narrower CDR3 length ranges. The clones with expansion before ART were dominant in the repertoire at all time points.

CDR1 is LGHNA, CDR2 YNFKEQ, per germline. Trimming pared 0 bases from V and 5 bases from J, leaving 10 bases between. The length of the CDR3 is 14 residues. Survey-level immunoSEQ v3.0 assays were run. TCRdb's copy holds only in-frame clones and misses some; the assay was immunoSEQ multiplex PCR. The data show 20,000 to 30,000 clones, around 83% seen once. Each sample contained roughly 0.95-11 million cryopreserved PBMC, thawed before DNA extraction. J is TRBJ1-1 and V is TRBV4-2, with D uncertain. The sequence derives from a man between 18 and 29 years old with HIV. Sequences were derived from unsorted PBMCs, sampled 3 years after starting antiretroviral therapy. In DNA form, the CDR3 reads TGTGCCAGCAGCCAAGATCGCCATAGTACTGAAGCTTTCTTT. Protein product: CASSQDRHSTEAFF.